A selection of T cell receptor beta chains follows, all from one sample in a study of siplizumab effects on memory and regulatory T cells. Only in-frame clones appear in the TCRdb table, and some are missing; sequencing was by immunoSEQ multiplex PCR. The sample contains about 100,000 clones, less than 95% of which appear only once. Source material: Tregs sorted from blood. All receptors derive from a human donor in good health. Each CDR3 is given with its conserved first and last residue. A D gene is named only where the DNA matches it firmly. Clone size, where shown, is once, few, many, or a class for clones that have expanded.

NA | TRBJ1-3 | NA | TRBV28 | TGTGCCAGCAGTTTACTGCTTTCGTGGTCTGGAAACACCATATATTTT | CASSLLLSWSGNTIYF
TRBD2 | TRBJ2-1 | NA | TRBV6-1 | TGTGCCAGCAGTCTAGCGGGGTACAATGAGCAGTTCTTC | CASSLAGYNEQFF
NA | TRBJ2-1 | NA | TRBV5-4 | TGTGCCAGCAGCTTGACACTTACTAGAAGAATCAGCTCCTACAATGAGCAGTTCTTC | CASSLTLTRRISSYNEQFF
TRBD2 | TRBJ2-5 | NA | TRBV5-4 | TGTGCCAGCAGCTTGGTGTTAGCGGGAGATGAGACCCAGTACTTC | CASSLVLAGDETQYF
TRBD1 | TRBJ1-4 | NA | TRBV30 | TGTGCCTGGAGCTCGGACAGGGTATTTGGAAAACTGTTTTTT | CAWSSDRVFGKLFF
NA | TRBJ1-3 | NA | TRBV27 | TGTGCCAGCAGTTTATCAGTCAACGAACTAAACACCATATATTTT | CASSLSVNELNTIYF
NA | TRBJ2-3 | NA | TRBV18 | TGTGCCAGCTCACCACAACAGGGAAGTAGCACAGATACGCAGTATTTT | CASSPQQGSSTDTQYF
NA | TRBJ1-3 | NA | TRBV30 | TGTGCCTGGACAGGGGCTGGAAACACCATATATTTT | CAWTGAGNTIYF
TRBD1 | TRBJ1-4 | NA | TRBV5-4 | TGTGCCAGCAGCAAGGGGGGACAGCCTGCAACTAATGAAAAACTGTTTTTT | CASSKGGQPATNEKLFF
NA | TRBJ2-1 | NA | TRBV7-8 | TGTGCCAGCAGCTTATATCCGAGACAGAGCTCCTACAATGAGCAGTTCTTC | CASSLYPRQSSYNEQFF
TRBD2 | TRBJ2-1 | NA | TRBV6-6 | TGTGCCAGCAGTCAAGGACTAGGCCAGTTCTTC | CASSQGLGQFF
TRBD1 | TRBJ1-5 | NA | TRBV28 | TGTGCCAGCAGATCCCTTGGGACAGGGGTTTTAAGCAATCAGCCCCAGCATTTT | CASRSLGTGVLSNQPQHF
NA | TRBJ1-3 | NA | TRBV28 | TGTGCCAGCAGTTTAGTCGGGAAAGCCATATATTTT | CASSLVGKAIYF
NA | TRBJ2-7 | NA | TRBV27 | TGTGCCAGCAGAAGAGGGGACTGGAACTCCTACGAGCAGTACTTC | CASRRGDWNSYEQYF
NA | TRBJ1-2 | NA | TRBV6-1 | TGTGCCAGCAGTCGTCAGGACCCTTCCGCCTATGGCTACACCTTC | CASSRQDPSAYGYTF
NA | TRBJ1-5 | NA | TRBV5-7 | TGTGCCAGCAGCTTGGAGCTGGATTGTCAGCCCCAGCATTTT | CASSLELDCQPQHF
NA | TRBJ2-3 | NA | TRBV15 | TGTGCCACCAGCAGAGATTCCGGTACACAGGATACGCAGTATTTT | CATSRDSGTQDTQYF
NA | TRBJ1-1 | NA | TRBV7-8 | TGTGCCAGCAGCCCGACTCCATCCCAAGCGAACACTGAAGCTTTCTTT | CASSPTPSQANTEAFF
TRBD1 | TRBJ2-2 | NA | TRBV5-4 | TGTGCCAGCAGCTTGTCGCTCGGGACAGGGATCACCGGGGAGCTGTTTTTT | CASSLSLGTGITGELFF
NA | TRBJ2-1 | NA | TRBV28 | TGTGCCAGCAGTAGAACCAATGAGCAGTTCTTC | CASSRTNEQFF
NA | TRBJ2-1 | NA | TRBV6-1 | TGTGCCAGCTATTGGAGGGACGGGAATGAGCAGTTCTTC | CASYWRDGNEQFF
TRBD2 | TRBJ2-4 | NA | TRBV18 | TGTGCCAGCTCACCGGGACTAGCAAAAAACATTCAGTACTTC | CASSPGLAKNIQYF
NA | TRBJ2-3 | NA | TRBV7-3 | TGTGCCAGCAGCCTTCTCCGGGGCACAGATACGCAGTATTTT | CASSLLRGTDTQYF
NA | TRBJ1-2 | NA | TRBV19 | TGTGCCAGTAGTATATCGTCCCCCTTGGGACTCCACTATGGCTACACCTTC | CASSISSPLGLHYGYTF
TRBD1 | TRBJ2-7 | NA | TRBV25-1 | TGTGCCAGCGGAAGGATGACAGGGCACGAGCAGTACTTC | CASGRMTGHEQYF
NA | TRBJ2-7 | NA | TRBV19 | TGTGCCAGTGCGAACATCCTCTTAAGCTCCTACGAGCAGTACTTC | CASANILLSSYEQYF
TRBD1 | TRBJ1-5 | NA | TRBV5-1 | TGCGCTTCGAGTCGGCAGGGGGGTGAACCCCAGCATTTT | CASSRQGGEPQHF
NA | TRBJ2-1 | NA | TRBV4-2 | TGTGCCAGCAGACCGGGGATTCGCAATGAGCAGTTCTTC | CASRPGIRNEQFF
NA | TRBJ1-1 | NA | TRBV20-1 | TGCAGTGAGAGACAGTACACTGAAGCTTTCTTT | CSERQYTEAFF
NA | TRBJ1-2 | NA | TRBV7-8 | TGTGCCAGCAGCCACCGCCCATATGGCTACACCTTC | CASSHRPYGYTF
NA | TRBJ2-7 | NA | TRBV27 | TGTGCCAGCAGTAACTTAGCAGGGGAGCAGTACTTC | CASSNLAGEQYF
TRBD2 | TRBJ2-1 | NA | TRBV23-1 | TGCGCCAGCAGTCAATCCGGCGGGAGTGGGTACAATGAGCAGTTCTTC | CASSQSGGSGYNEQFF
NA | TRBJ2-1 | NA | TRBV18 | TGTGCCAGCTCACCCCGGGACATGAGCTCCCATGAGCAGTTCTTC | CASSPRDMSSHEQFF
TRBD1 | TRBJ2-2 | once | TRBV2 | TGTGCCAGCGGTTGGGACAGGGTCGCCGGGGAGCTGTTTTTT | CASGWDRVAGELFF
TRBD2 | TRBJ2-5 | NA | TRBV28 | TGTGCCAGCAGTTTAATCGGGGGAGGGGTTGGAGAGACCCAGTACTTC | CASSLIGGGVGETQYF
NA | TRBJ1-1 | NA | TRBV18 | TGTGCCAGCTCAGGGGGTACTGAAGCTTTCTTT | CASSGGTEAFF
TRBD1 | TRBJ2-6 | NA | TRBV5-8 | TGTGCCAGCAGCTTTCCGGGACAGCCTTCCTCTGGGGCCAACGTCCTGACTTTC | CASSFPGQPSSGANVLTF
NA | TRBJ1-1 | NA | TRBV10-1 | TGCGCCAGCAGTGGCCAGCGGAAGAACACTGAAGCTTTCTTT | CASSGQRKNTEAFF
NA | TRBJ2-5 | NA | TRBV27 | TGTGCCACCTGGTCAGGGTCGGAAGAGACCCAGTACTTC | CATWSGSEETQYF
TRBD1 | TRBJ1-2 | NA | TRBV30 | TGTGCCTGGACCGGGACAGGCGGAGACTATGGCTACACCTTC | CAWTGTGGDYGYTF
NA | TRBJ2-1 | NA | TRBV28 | TGTGCCAGCCGCGGTATCGTAGGGCAGGGGAGCTCCTACAATGAGCAGTTCTTC | CASRGIVGQGSSYNEQFF
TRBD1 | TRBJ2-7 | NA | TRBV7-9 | TGTGCCAGCAGCCATGGACAGGGATATTCCTACGAGCAGTACTTC | CASSHGQGYSYEQYF
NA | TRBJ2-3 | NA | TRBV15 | TGTGCCACCAGCAGAGATTCAAAAACCACAGATACGCAGTATTTT | CATSRDSKTTDTQYF
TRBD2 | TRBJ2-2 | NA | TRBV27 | TGTGCCAGCAGTTTCCTCCGAGTAGCGGGAGAGGGCACCGGGGAGCTGTTTTTT | CASSFLRVAGEGTGELFF
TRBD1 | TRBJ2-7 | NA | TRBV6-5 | TGTGCCAGCTCTAGGGACAGGGCGGGTGAGCAGTACTTC | CASSRDRAGEQYF
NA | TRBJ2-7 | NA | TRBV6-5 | TGTGCCAGCAGTTCTAGCGACCGCTACGAGCAGTACTTC | CASSSSDRYEQYF
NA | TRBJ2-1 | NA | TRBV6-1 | TGTGCCAGCTCTTCACAGGGCCCCCTTGGTGAGCAGTTCTTC | CASSSQGPLGEQFF
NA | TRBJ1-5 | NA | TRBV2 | TGTGCCAGCAGTGAACGGGTTGGAGGGGTTCGGCAGCCCCAGCATTTT | CASSERVGGVRQPQHF
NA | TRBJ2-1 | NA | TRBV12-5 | TGTGCTAGTGGCGCCGGGGGATACTCCTACAATGAGCAGTTCTTC | CASGAGGYSYNEQFF
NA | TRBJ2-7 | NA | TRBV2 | TGTGCCAGCAGGGACTCAGCCTACGAGCAGTACTTC | CASRDSAYEQYF
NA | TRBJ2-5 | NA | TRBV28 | TGTGCCAGCCGGGAGACCTTTGAGACCCAGTACTTC | CASRETFETQYF
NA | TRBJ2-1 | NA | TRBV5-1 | TGCGCCAGCAGCTTGGCCAGGGATAGCTCCTACAATGAGCAGTTCTTC | CASSLARDSSYNEQFF
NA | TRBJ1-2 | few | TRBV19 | TGTGCCAGTAGTATCCAACCGGGACGCCTCAACTATGGCTACACCTTC | CASSIQPGRLNYGYTF
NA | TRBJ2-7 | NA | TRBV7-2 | TGTGCCAGCAGCTTAGCGCAGCAGACACTCTCCTACGAGCAGTACTTC | CASSLAQQTLSYEQYF
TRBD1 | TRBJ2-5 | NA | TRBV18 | TGTGCCAGCTCACGTACAGGGGGCGAGACCCAGTACTTC | CASSRTGGETQYF